This T cell receptor beta chain was retrieved from a study of T cells in Graves' hyperthyroidism and ophthalmopathy. RNA transcripts provided the source from which TCR beta CDR3 regions were amplified. TCR CDR3 regions were first amplified by RT-PCR with HTBI primers. TCRdb recomputed calls from the multiplex PCR reads with MiXCR, one row per CDR3 protein. The sample lists some 490,000 distinct CDR3 sequences, less than 25% seen once, with around 50% in the top ten. Germline V gene data show CDR1 as DFQATT and CDR2 as SNEGSKA (reference sequence). Between the trimmed V and J ends, which lost 5 bases and 5 bases, there was a span of 21 bases. CDR3 length equals 15 residues. This clonotype was counted between two and nine times.

The receptor's source is a woman in her seventies with Graves' ophthalmopathy. This rearrangement joins TRBV20-1 to TRBJ2-5, with a possible D match to TRBD2 (7 bases). Material: blood. The CDR3 nucleotides read TGCAGTGCTCTTAGGGGGGGGCCCCGGGCGGAGACCCAGTACTTC. This codes for CSALRGGPRAETQYF.